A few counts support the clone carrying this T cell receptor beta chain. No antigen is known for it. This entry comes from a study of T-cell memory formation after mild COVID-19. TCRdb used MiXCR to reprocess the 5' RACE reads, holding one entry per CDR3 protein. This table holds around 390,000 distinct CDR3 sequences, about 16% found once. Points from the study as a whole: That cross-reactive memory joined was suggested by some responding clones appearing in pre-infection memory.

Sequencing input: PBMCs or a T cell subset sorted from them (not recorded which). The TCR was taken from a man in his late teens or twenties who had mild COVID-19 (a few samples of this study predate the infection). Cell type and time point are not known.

CDR3 in amino acids: CASSHTSGGTYNEQFF. The CDR3 coding sequence is TGTGCCAGCAGCCATACTAGCGGGGGGACCTACAATGAGCAGTTCTTC. This chain uses TRBV7-2 with TRBJ2-1; 12 bases map to TRBD2. Germline trimming cut 5 bases from V and 2 bases from J; bases unmatched to any gene: 4. The CDR3 is made up of 16 amino acids. Germline V gene lookup returns CDR1 SGHTA and CDR2 FQGNSA.